Included here is one T cell receptor beta chain sequence, with context. This clonotype was counted a few times. Its antigen is unknown. No base quality information exists; no much larger clone differs at one position. The CDR3 runs 15 amino acids, cysteine and phenylalanine included. CDR3 DNA only is kept here, 45 bases in frame from base 1. V loses 4 bases of germline sequence and J loses 2 bases, and the interval between the two ends is 14 bases. CDR1 is given as SEHNR and CDR2 as FQNEAQ, both from the germline V gene (reference sequence). The ophthalmopathy patients had moderately to severely active disease, with a Clinical Activity Score of 3 or higher, a NOSPECS grade of 4 or higher, and a disease duration of less than 3 months. Patients were excluded if they had other autoimmune diseases, uncontrolled infections, pregnancy or lactation. Diagnosis was based on clinical symptoms, serum thyroxine, TRAb, thyroid ultrasound and orbital computed tomography. PBMCs were isolated from about 9.2 ml of fresh peripheral blood by Ficoll-Paque density gradient centrifugation. Total RNA was extracted using Trizol reagent, and RNA quality was checked on an Agilent 2100 Bioanalyzer.

For repertoire sequencing, the TCR beta CDR3 regions were amplified from RNA transcripts. The first round was an RT-PCR using HTBI primers with the Qiagen OneStep RT-PCR kit, and this first round was followed by a second-round multiplex PCR, then size selection and purification. Libraries were sequenced on an Illumina HiSeq2000 using paired-end 100 bp reads. The study's own analysis went as follows. SOAPnuke was used to process the reads, throwing out any read that had adapters, had uncalled bases, had a mean Phred below 15, or lacked an exact constant-primer or identifier match. COPE v1.2.5 was used to merge the high-quality paired reads. Clonotypes were defined as unique nucleotide sequences and were aligned to IMGT TRB V, D and J references using MiTCR v1.1. Analysis was restricted to V-J combinations with a frequency above 0.0001, which covered 99.2% of repertoires. For each V-J combination, a TCR clonal expansion and chaos score was defined as F50 clonal expansion divided by the chaos observed in the TCRdist matrix. Features were reduced by Welch's t-statistics and random forest to around 13 V-J combinations, which fed a naive Bayes classifier. The similarity between thyroid and blood repertoires was quantified using the Morisita-Horn index. TCRdb redid the processing of the public reads, applying fastp at Q25 and MiXCR, and retained in-frame beta chains. Rows matching on CDR3 protein sequence are summarized as one entry with the most common DNA and genes. What appears here as the V and J calls and clone size reflects TCRdb's work, not the paper's. In all, the sample holds about 740,000 distinct CDR3 sequences, and 40% of those were seen once. Approximately 46% of the sample belongs to the ten largest clones.

The sample originates from a study of Graves' ophthalmopathy and Graves' hyperthyroidism (dated by TCRdb to the late 2010s). Study-level background: Peripheral blood was collected before any treatment was given, at the time of initial diagnosis. TCR beta repertoire signatures were used to distinguish Graves' ophthalmopathy from Graves' hyperthyroidism and to predict progression to ophthalmopathy. In total, around 130 blood samples were TCR-sequenced: under 45 ophthalmopathy, around 75 hyperthyroidism and about 17 hyperthyroidism-to-ophthalmopathy patients. To explore V-J signatures that distinguish ophthalmopathy from hyperthyroidism, a discovery set of 100 patients was enrolled, made up of under 50 with ophthalmopathy and roughly 55 with stable hyperthyroidism. For independent validation, a separate cohort was made up of approximately 19 hyperthyroidism patients plus 17 patients who later progressed from hyperthyroidism to ophthalmopathy. In about six hyperthyroidism patients, the T-cell repertoires found in thyroid tissue were compared with those found in blood. Following sample collection, hyperthyroidism patients were given methimazole at a starting dose of 30 mg daily, and ophthalmopathy patients were given high-dose intravenous methylprednisolone. What the research found in general, with its limitations: In validation, the model predicted ophthalmopathy progression with over 60% sensitivity and 72.22% specificity; 12 predicted patients were CT-confirmed with GO in a median of around 6 months. No statistical method was used to predetermine the sample size, and group allocation was not hidden from the investigators. Most expanded thyroid clonotypes with frequency above 0.001 were also detected in blood, suggesting blood repertoires may reflect the thyroid immune response. In cross-validation, the 13-signature model distinguished ophthalmopathy from stable hyperthyroidism with around 86% sensitivity and around 83% specificity, while in the test set the corresponding values were approximately 79% and 70%.

The sample taken for sequencing was peripheral blood. The TCR sequence derives from an adult man with Graves' ophthalmopathy. Recombination joined TRBV7-9 with TRBJ2-5, with TRBD1 perhaps the D gene, on 6 matching bases. The DNA reads TGTGCCAGCAGCTACACAGGGCGACGACAAGAGACCCAGTACTTC. This is translated as CASSYTGRRQETQYF. The CDR3 plus the reference TRBV7-9 and TRBJ2-5 genes for the other parts give the full variable domain: DTGVSQNPRHKITKRGQNVTFRCDPISEHNRLYWYRQTLGQGPEFLTYFQNEAQLEKSRLLSDRFSAERPKGSFSTLEIQRTEQGDSAMYLCASSYTGRRQETQYFGPGTRLLVL.